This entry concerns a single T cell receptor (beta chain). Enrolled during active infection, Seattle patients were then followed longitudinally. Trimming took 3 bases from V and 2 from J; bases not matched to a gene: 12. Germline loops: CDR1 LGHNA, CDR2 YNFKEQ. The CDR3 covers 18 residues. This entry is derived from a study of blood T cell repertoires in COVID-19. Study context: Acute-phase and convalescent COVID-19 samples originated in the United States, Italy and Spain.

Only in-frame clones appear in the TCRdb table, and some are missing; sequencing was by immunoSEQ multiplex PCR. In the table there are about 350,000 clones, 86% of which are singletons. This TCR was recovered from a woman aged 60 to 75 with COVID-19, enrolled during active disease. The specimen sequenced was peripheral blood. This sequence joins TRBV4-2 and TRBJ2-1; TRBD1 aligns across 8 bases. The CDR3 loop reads CASSHRFPDRDTYNEQFF. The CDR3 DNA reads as TGTGCCAGCAGCCACCGTTTCCCGGACAGGGATACCTACAATGAGCAGTTCTTC.